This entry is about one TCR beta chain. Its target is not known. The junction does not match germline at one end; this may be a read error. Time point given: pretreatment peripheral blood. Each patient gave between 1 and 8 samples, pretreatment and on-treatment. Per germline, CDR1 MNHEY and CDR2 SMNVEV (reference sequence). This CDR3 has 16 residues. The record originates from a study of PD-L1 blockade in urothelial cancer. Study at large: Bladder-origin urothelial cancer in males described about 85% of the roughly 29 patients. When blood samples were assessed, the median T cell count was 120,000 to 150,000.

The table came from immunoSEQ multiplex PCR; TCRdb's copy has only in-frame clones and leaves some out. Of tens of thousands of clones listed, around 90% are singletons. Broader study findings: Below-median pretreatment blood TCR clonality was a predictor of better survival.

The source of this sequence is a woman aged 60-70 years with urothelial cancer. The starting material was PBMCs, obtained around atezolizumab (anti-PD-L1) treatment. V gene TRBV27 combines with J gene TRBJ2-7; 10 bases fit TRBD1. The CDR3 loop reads CASSSIGQGEGRGPTF. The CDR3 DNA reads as TGTGCCAGCAGTTCCATCGGACAGGGGGAGGGACGGGGACCGACCTTC.